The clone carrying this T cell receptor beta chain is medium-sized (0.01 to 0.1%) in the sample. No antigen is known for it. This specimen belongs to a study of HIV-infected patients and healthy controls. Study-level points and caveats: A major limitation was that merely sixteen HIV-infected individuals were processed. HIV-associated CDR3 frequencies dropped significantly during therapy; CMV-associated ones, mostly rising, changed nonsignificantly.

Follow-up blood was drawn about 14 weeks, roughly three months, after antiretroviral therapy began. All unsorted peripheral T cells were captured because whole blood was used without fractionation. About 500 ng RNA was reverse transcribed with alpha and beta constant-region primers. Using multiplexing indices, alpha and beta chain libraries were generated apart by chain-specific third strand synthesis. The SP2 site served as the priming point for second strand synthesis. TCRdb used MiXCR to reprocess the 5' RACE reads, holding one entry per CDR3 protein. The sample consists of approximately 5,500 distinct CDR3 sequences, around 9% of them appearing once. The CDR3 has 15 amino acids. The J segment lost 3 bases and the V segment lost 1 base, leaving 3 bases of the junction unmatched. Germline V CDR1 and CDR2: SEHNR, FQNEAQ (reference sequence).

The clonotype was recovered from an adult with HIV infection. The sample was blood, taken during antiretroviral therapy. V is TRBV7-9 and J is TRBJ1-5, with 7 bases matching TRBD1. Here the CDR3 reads CASSLEGADNQPQHF. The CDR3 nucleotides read TGTGCCAGCAGCTTAGAGGGGGCTGACAATCAGCCCCAGCATTTT.